The next 2 T cell receptor beta chains were all read from a single sample in a study of T-cell reconstitution after alpha-beta-depleted transplantation in children. Unique molecular identifiers were incorporated when the TCRbeta library was constructed. TCRdb ran MiXCR on the PCR reads and lists one entry per CDR3 protein. The repertoire has more than 550,000 distinct CDR3 sequences, under 12% of them found once; the top ten carry roughly 3.9%. This material consisted of PBMCs from the stem cell graft donor, taken from the stem cell graft. All receptors derive from a human donor who donated a stem cell graft to a child with acute myeloid leukemia.

The table lists this clonotype with a few counts. This sequence joins TRBV7-6 and TRBJ2-7; 10 nucleotides agree with TRBD2. This CDR3 contains 17 residues. J was trimmed by 2 bases and V by 3 bases; bases with no gene match: 10. In germline, CDR1 is SGHVS, CDR2 FNYEAQ. Here the CDR3 reads CASSLVASGSSTYEQYF. The DNA of the CDR3 is TGTGCCAGCAGCTTGGTCGCTAGCGGGAGCTCCACCTACGAGCAGTACTTC.

This clonotype was seen a few times. One junction end disagrees with the germline gene, perhaps due to a read error. The V gene is TRBV12-3 or TRBV12-4, the J gene TRBJ2-2, with 7 bases matching TRBD1. This CDR3 has 15 amino acids. The CDR3, as DNA: TGTGCCAGCTGTTTCCGGGACAGTAACACCGGGGAGCTGTTTTTT. Translated, it gives CASCFRDSNTGELFF.